The 24 T cell receptor beta chains below all came from one sample that was sequenced in a study of PD-L1 blockade in urothelial cancer. The method was immunoSEQ multiplex PCR; TCRdb's version includes in-frame clones alone and lacks a portion of them. Of 57,000 or so clones listed, almost 85% are singletons. This specimen consisted of PBMCs, obtained around atezolizumab (anti-PD-L1) treatment. The receptors stem from a man aged 65-85 years with urothelial cancer.

This clone was seen just once. This sequence joins TRBV29-1 and TRBJ1-1; D not resolved. This CDR3 has 14 amino acids. V dropped 7 bases and J dropped 1 base, with 16 bases sitting between them. Germline V CDR1 and CDR2: SQVTM, ANQGSEA. CDR3 bases: TGCAGCGCACTCGGAGGTACTCCGAACACTGAAGCTTTCTTT. This sequence encodes CSALGGTPNTEAFF.

The chain couples TRBV9 to TRBJ2-1, with 7 bases identical to TRBD2. Trimming took 4 bases from V and 7 from J; bases not matched to a gene: 11. The CDR3 sequence is 15 residues long. Germline CDR1 is SGDLS and CDR2 is YYNGEE. The CDR3 reads CASSLTGTTGNEQFF. CDR3 in DNA: TGTGCCAGCAGCCTCACCGGGACTACGGGGAATGAGCAGTTCTTC.

This clone showed up just a few times. V usage is TRBV29-1 and J usage is TRBJ2-3, with 11 bases lining up with TRBD2. V dropped 4 bases and J dropped 6; count of bases not matched to a gene: 6. Germline CDR1 SQVTM, CDR2 ANQGSEA. The CDR3 runs 14 residues. CDR3 loop: CSVATSGSRDTQYF. The CDR3 region has the DNA TGCAGCGTTGCCACTAGCGGGAGTCGTGATACGCAGTATTTT.

The sample holds one count of this clone. The gene calls are TRBV10-2 and TRBJ1-1; 8 bases are shared with TRBD1. Trimming at V came to 6 bases and at J to 0 bases, leaving 3 bases not matched to a gene. Germline V gene data show CDR1 as WSHSY and CDR2 as SAAADI. The CDR3 has 14 residues. This CDR3 reads CASSKTGVNTEAFF. In DNA, the CDR3 is TGCGCCAGCAGCAAGACAGGGGTGAACACTGAAGCTTTCTTT.

CDR3 loop: CASSQRGGLGDTQYF. DNA of the CDR3: TGTGCCAGCAGCCAAAGGGGAGGCTTGGGAGATACGCAGTATTTT. This chain connects TRBV14 to TRBJ2-3, with D possibly TRBD2 on 6 matching bases. Germline CDR1 is SGHDN and CDR2 is FVKESK. The CDR3 totals 15 residues. V shed 2 bases and J shed 5 bases, with 14 bases lying between them.

The chain links TRBV5-6 to TRBJ1-5; D remains ambiguous. The ends were cut back, 3 bases at V and 0 bases at J, with 4 bases in the middle. Germline CDR1 and CDR2: SGHDT and YYEEEE. CDR3 length: 13 residues. The CDR3: CASSSYSNQPQHF. The CDR3 nucleotides are TGTGCCAGCAGCTCTTATAGCAATCAGCCCCAGCATTTT.

V is TRBV28 and J is TRBJ2-1; 9 positions agree with TRBD2. The CDR3 loop spans 15 amino acids. V lost 5 bases and J lost 10; bases outside the gene matches: 12. Per the germline V gene, CDR1 is MDHEN and CDR2 is SYDVKM. CDR3 DNA sequence: TGTGCCAGCAGTCAAAGACTAGCGGACCAAGAAGAGCAGTTCTTC. Protein sequence: CASSQRLADQEEQFF.

This clone has just one count. The rearrangement joins TRBV19 to TRBJ1-1; 10 nucleotides line up with TRBD1. The CDR3 spans 11 residues. Germline values: CDR1 LNHDA, CDR2 SQIVND (reference sequence). Unmatched junction bases numbered 2, after V lost 5 bases and J lost 11 bases. Here the CDR3 reads CASSSTGGAFF. As DNA, the CDR3 is TGTGCCAGTAGTTCGACAGGGGGCGCTTTCTTT.

This clone was detected only a few times. V usage is TRBV4-1 and J usage is TRBJ2-7, with TRBD2 matching over 9 bases. The CDR3 extends over 16 amino acids. V was pared by 0 bases and J by 4 bases, with 7 bases of the junction left unmatched. Per the germline V gene, CDR1 is MGHRA and CDR2 is YSYEKL. The CDR3 DNA is TGCGCCAGCAGCCAAGAACTAGCGGGTTACTCTTACGAGCAGTACTTC. It yields the protein CASSQELAGYSYEQYF.

The rearrangement links TRBV19 to TRBJ1-1; maybe TRBD1 (5 bases). The V gene's germline CDR1 is LNHDA and CDR2 SQIVND (reference sequence). The germline V and J ends were trimmed by 3 bases and 1 base, with 15 bases remaining between them. The CDR3 loop spans 16 amino acids. In DNA, the CDR3 is TGTGCCAGTAGTATCTTCGTTGCTAGGGGGAACACTGAAGCTTTCTTT. Protein product: CASSIFVARGNTEAFF.

This chain connects TRBV10-3 to TRBJ1-1; D may be TRBD1 (6 bases). The CDR3 has 13 amino acids. The germline V and J ends were trimmed by 4 bases and 1 base, with 7 bases remaining between them. Germline assignment: CDR1 ENHRY and CDR2 SYGVKD. The CDR3 region has the DNA TGTGCCATCAGTGGGACAGAGAACACTGAAGCTTTCTTT. Encoded protein: CAISGTENTEAFF.

The chain links TRBV9 to TRBJ2-7; possibly TRBD1 for D (6 bases). Germline-derived CDR1 and CDR2 are SGDLS and YYNGEE. This CDR3 is built from 14 residues. V was pared by 2 bases and J by 4 bases, with 13 bases between. CDR3 nucleotide sequence: TGTGCCAGCAGCGTTGAGGGTAGGGGGTACGAGCAGTACTTC. This translates into CASSVEGRGYEQYF.

This clone was recorded only once. V is TRBV2 and J is TRBJ2-3; maybe TRBD1 (5 bases). The germline V gene encodes CDR1 SNHLY and CDR2 FYNNEI. The CDR3 consists of 15 residues. The V end lost 5 bases, the J end lost 2 bases, and 14 bases lay between the germline ends. This chain's CDR3 is CASSTNAGITDTQYF. In nucleotides, the CDR3 is TGTGCCAGCAGTACTAACGCAGGGATCACAGATACGCAGTATTTT. Using reference TRBV2 and TRBJ2-3 for the parts outside the CDR3, the full variable domain is EPEVTQTPSHQVTQMGQEVILRCVPISNHLYFYWYRQILGQKVEFLVSFYNNEISEKSEIFDDQFSVERPDGSNFTLKIRSTKLEDSAMYFCASSTNAGITDTQYFGPGTRLTVL.

This clone showed up just a few times. The V and J genes are TRBV4-1 and TRBJ2-7; D gene unclear. The CDR3 is 14 residues long. Germline V lookup: CDR1 MGHRA, CDR2 YSYEKL. With 1 base removed from V and 7 bases from J, the gap between germline ends came to 14 bases. CDR3 sequence reads: CASSQVIRSTEQYF. The DNA of the CDR3 is TGCGCCAGCAGCCAAGTCATAAGGAGTACGGAGCAGTACTTC.

The genes are TRBV5-4 and TRBJ1-2, with 9 bases identical to TRBD1. This CDR3 is built from 15 residues. The germline CDR1 and CDR2 sequences are SGHNT and YYREEE (reference sequence). The V segment lost 3 bases and the J segment 4 bases; nucleotides outside the gene matches: 7. The CDR3 nucleotides are TGTGCCAGCAGCTATCAAGACAGGGGGGTCTATGGCTACACCTTC. Protein sequence: CASSYQDRGVYGYTF.

This clone was counted a few times. The gene calls are TRBV19 and TRBJ2-7; 8 nucleotides line up with TRBD1. The V gene's germline CDR1 is LNHDA and CDR2 SQIVND (reference sequence). The CDR3 totals 13 residues. Germline trimming cut 6 bases from V and 2 bases from J; bases unmatched to any gene: 3. CDR3 sequence (DNA): TGTGCCAGTAGCATACAGGGGGCCTACGAGCAGTACTTC. Its translation is CASSIQGAYEQYF.

The chain carries TRBV4-1 and TRBJ2-1; 11 nucleotides align to TRBD2. Germline V CDR1 and CDR2: MGHRA, YSYEKL. V lost 1 base, J lost 4 bases, and 0 bases stayed unmatched. The CDR3 is made up of 15 amino acids. CDR3 sequence reads: CASSQGLAGYNEQFF. The CDR3 nucleotides are TGCGCCAGCAGCCAAGGACTAGCGGGATACAATGAGCAGTTCTTC.

This clone was observed once. This rearrangement joins TRBV13 to TRBJ2-3; a weak D match, TRBD2 (5 bases). Trimming shortened V by 4 bases and J by 0 bases, and 5 bases separated the two germline ends. The germline CDR1 and CDR2 sequences are PRHDT and FYEKMQ (reference sequence). This CDR3 spans 13 amino acids. CDR3 nucleotides: TGTGCCAGCAGCTCGGGGAGCACAGATACGCAGTATTTT. It specifies CASSSGSTDTQYF.

The chain links TRBV19 to TRBJ2-2; the match to TRBD1 covers 7 bases. In germline, CDR1 is LNHDA, CDR2 SQIVND (reference sequence). V lost 3 bases and J lost 4; bases outside the gene matches: 2. The CDR3 contains 14 residues. The CDR3 sequence is CASSIQGVTGELFF. CDR3 coding DNA: TGTGCCAGTAGTATTCAGGGGGTCACCGGGGAGCTGTTTTTT.

The V call is TRBV18, the J call TRBJ1-1; 8 bases map to TRBD1. Per the germline V gene, CDR1 is KGHSH and CDR2 is LQKENI. V dropped 1 base and J dropped 1; count of bases not matched to a gene: 2. This CDR3 contains 15 residues. The CDR3 here is CASSPRTGPNTEAFF. CDR3 in DNA: TGTGCCAGCTCACCACGGACAGGGCCGAACACTGAAGCTTTCTTT. The full variable domain, in which reference TRBV18 and TRBJ1-1 provide the parts outside the CDR3, is NAGVMQNPRHLVRRRGQEARLRCSPMKGHSHVYWYRQLPEEGLKFMVYLQKENIIDESGMPKERFSAEFPKEGPSILRIQQVVRGDSAAYFCASSPRTGPNTEAFFGQGTRLTVV.

This rearrangement joins TRBV6-1 to TRBJ1-2; 7 positions match TRBD1. The CDR3 sequence is 13 residues long. The trim removed 7 bases at V and 4 bases at J, leaving 6 bases unmatched. CDR1 and CDR2 from the germline V gene are MNHNS and SASEGT. For the CDR3, the DNA is TGTGCCAGCATCCACGACAGGGTCTATGGCTACACCTTC. Translated, it gives CASIHDRVYGYTF.

The V gene is TRBV18, the J gene TRBJ2-7, with D possibly matching TRBD1 (6 bases). The germline gives CDR1 KGHSH, CDR2 LQKENI. The CDR3 loop spans 14 amino acids. Deletions cut 0 bases from V and 0 bases from J, with 6 bases between. CDR3 region: CASSPPDSSYEQYF. In nucleotides, the CDR3 is TGTGCCAGCTCACCACCGGACAGCTCCTACGAGCAGTACTTC.

CDR3: CAWSGAGGGPNEKLFF. In nucleotides, the CDR3 is TGTGCCTGGAGTGGAGCCGGGGGGGGACCTAATGAAAAACTGTTTTTT. This chain links TRBV30 with TRBJ1-4, with D perhaps matching TRBD1 (5 bases). CDR1 is GTSNPN and CDR2 is SVGIG in the germline V gene (reference sequence). The CDR3 length is 16 residues. The V gene lost 1 base and the J gene lost 3 bases, with 15 bases spanning the gap.

The rearrangement links TRBV28 to TRBJ2-1; D unclear. The germline gives CDR1 MDHEN, CDR2 SYDVKM. The ends were cut back, 1 base at V and 8 bases at J, with 15 bases in the middle. The CDR3 loop spans 15 amino acids. CDR3 bases: TGTGCCAGCAGTTTATCTATTAGCCAGATCGATGAGCAGTTCTTC. Amino acids: CASSLSISQIDEQFF.